This is a list of T cell receptor beta chains from one sample in a study of T cell repertoires in cytomegalovirus infection. TCRdb recomputed calls from the reads with MiXCR, one row per CDR3 protein. The table shows around 55,000 distinct CDR3 sequences, with around 18% occurring only once. Their antigen targets remain unknown. Source: CD8+ T cells from cultured PBMCs, taken from culture after CMV antigen stimulation. Receptor source: a human donor in good health (CMV status not recorded). Some clones in this sample may be carry-over from other donors' samples. Both conserved end residues are part of each CDR3. D genes are given only for firm matches. Some rows mark clone size as missing; the rest say once, few, many or name a class of expanded clone.

CDR3aa: CASQTSRTYEQYF
CDR3nt: TGTGCCAGCCAGACTAGCCGAACCTACGAGCAGTACTTC
len: 13
d_gene: TRBD2
j_gene: TRBJ2-7
v_gene: TRBV6-2/TRBV6-3
abundance: NA

CDR3aa: CAISGGQGEQFF
CDR3nt: TGTGCCATCAGTGGAGGGCAGGGTGAGCAGTTCTTC
len: 12
d_gene: NA
j_gene: TRBJ2-1
v_gene: TRBV10-3
abundance: NA

CDR3aa: CASSLGGRAEAFF
CDR3nt: TGTGCCAGCAGCTTGGGGGGTCGAGCTGAAGCTTTCTTT
len: 13
d_gene: NA
j_gene: TRBJ1-1
v_gene: TRBV5-4
abundance: many

CDR3aa: CASSFYTEAFF
CDR3nt: TGTGCCAGCAGTTTTTACACTGAAGCTTTCTTT
len: 11
d_gene: NA
j_gene: TRBJ1-1
v_gene: TRBV12-3/TRBV12-4
abundance: NA

CDR3aa: CASSPREQENTEAFF
CDR3nt: TGTGCCAGCAGCCCTCGGGAACAGGAGAACACTGAAGCTTTCTTT
len: 15
d_gene: NA
j_gene: TRBJ1-1
v_gene: TRBV7-8
abundance: NA

CDR3aa: CASSLTGYNEQFF
CDR3nt: TGTGCCAGCAGCCTGACAGGATACAATGAGCAGTTCTTC
len: 13
d_gene: NA
j_gene: TRBJ2-1
v_gene: TRBV7-2
abundance: many

CDR3aa: CASSSSRGQGVRYSYNEQFF
CDR3nt: TGTGCCAGCAGCTCCTCCCGGGGACAGGGAGTTCGATACTCCTACAATGAGCAGTTCTTC
len: 20
d_gene: TRBD1
j_gene: TRBJ2-1
v_gene: TRBV7-2
abundance: few

CDR3aa: CASSYSDQTGNQPQHF
CDR3nt: TGTGCCAGCAGTTACTCGGACCAAACAGGCAATCAGCCCCAGCATTTT
len: 16
d_gene: NA
j_gene: TRBJ1-5
v_gene: TRBV6-2/TRBV6-3
abundance: NA

CDR3aa: CASSNRQAADTQYF
CDR3nt: TGTGCCAGCAGCAACCGACAGGCCGCAGATACGCAGTATTTT
len: 14
d_gene: NA
j_gene: TRBJ2-3
v_gene: TRBV7-2
abundance: few

CDR3aa: CASSLVSGVAGSRIHEQFF
CDR3nt: TGTGCCAGCAGTTTGGTTTCGGGGGTAGCGGGATCTCGGATCCATGAGCAGTTCTTC
len: 19
d_gene: TRBD2
j_gene: TRBJ2-1
v_gene: TRBV6-2/TRBV6-3
abundance: few

CDR3aa: CASSPGGRTNTEAFF
CDR3nt: TGCGCCAGCAGCCCAGGAGGACGGACGAACACTGAAGCTTTCTTT
len: 15
d_gene: NA
j_gene: TRBJ1-1
v_gene: TRBV4-1
abundance: few

CDR3aa: CASSQDQRHLGTEAFF
CDR3nt: TGCGCCAGCAGCCAAGATCAAAGGCATTTGGGCACTGAAGCTTTCTTT
len: 16
d_gene: NA
j_gene: TRBJ1-1
v_gene: TRBV4-3
abundance: NA

CDR3aa: CASSARELDYEQYF
CDR3nt: TGTGCCAGCAGCGCCCGGGAGCTCGATTACGAGCAGTACTTC
len: 14
d_gene: NA
j_gene: TRBJ2-7
v_gene: TRBV7-8
abundance: few

CDR3aa: CAIRAARNDVIGYTF
CDR3nt: TGTGCCATCAGAGCAGCCCGAAACGACGTCATAGGCTACACCTTC
len: 15
d_gene: NA
j_gene: TRBJ1-2
v_gene: TRBV10-3
abundance: many

CDR3aa: CASSTTAFPHNEQFF
CDR3nt: TGTGCCAGCAGCACGACTGCCTTCCCCCACAATGAGCAGTTCTTC
len: 15
d_gene: NA
j_gene: TRBJ2-1
v_gene: TRBV27
abundance: NA

CDR3aa: CASSYTRNEQFF
CDR3nt: TGTGCCAGCAGTTACACGCGCAATGAGCAGTTCTTC
len: 12
d_gene: NA
j_gene: TRBJ2-1
v_gene: TRBV6-2/TRBV6-3
abundance: NA

CDR3aa: CARETVGNTIYF
CDR3nt: TGTGCCAGGGAGACAGTTGGAAACACCATATATTTT
len: 12
d_gene: NA
j_gene: TRBJ1-3
v_gene: TRBV2
abundance: NA

CDR3aa: CASSLVGNQPQHF
CDR3nt: TGTGCCAGCAGCTTAGTGGGGAACCAGCCCCAGCATTTT
len: 13
d_gene: NA
j_gene: TRBJ1-5
v_gene: TRBV7-2
abundance: medium-sized

CDR3aa: CASSFDRGFGTEAFF
CDR3nt: TGTGCCAGCAGTTTCGACAGGGGGTTTGGCACTGAAGCTTTCTTT
len: 15
d_gene: TRBD1
j_gene: TRBJ1-1
v_gene: TRBV28
abundance: few

CDR3aa: CASGLTGYQETQYF
CDR3nt: TGTGCCAGCGGGCTGACAGGGTATCAAGAGACCCAGTACTTC
len: 14
d_gene: TRBD1
j_gene: TRBJ2-5
v_gene: TRBV6-6
abundance: many

CDR3aa: CASSLADRVQETQYF
CDR3nt: TGTGCCAGCAGTTTAGCCGACAGGGTCCAAGAGACCCAGTACTTC
len: 15
d_gene: TRBD1
j_gene: TRBJ2-5
v_gene: TRBV27
abundance: few

CDR3aa: CASSVGPRADTEAFF
CDR3nt: TGTGCCAGCAGCGTAGGGCCCAGGGCGGACACTGAAGCTTTCTTT
len: 15
d_gene: NA
j_gene: TRBJ1-1
v_gene: TRBV9
abundance: many

CDR3aa: CASKPGTGQPQHF
CDR3nt: TGTGCCAGTAAGCCTGGGACCGGTCAGCCCCAGCATTTT
len: 13
d_gene: NA
j_gene: TRBJ1-5
v_gene: TRBV19
abundance: few

CDR3aa: CASSDGSEQYF
CDR3nt: TGTGCCAGCAGTGATGGTTCCGAGCAGTACTTC
len: 11
d_gene: NA
j_gene: TRBJ2-7
v_gene: TRBV7-2
abundance: NA

CDR3aa: CASSYYPTRGPGYGYTF
CDR3nt: TGTGCCAGCAGTTACTACCCGACCAGGGGGCCTGGCTATGGCTACACCTTC
len: 17
d_gene: TRBD1
j_gene: TRBJ1-2
v_gene: TRBV6-2/TRBV6-3
abundance: NA

CDR3aa: CASSSLSGELFF
CDR3nt: TGTGCCAGCAGCTCCCTGTCCGGGGAGCTGTTTTTT
len: 12
d_gene: NA
j_gene: TRBJ2-2
v_gene: TRBV11-2
abundance: few

CDR3aa: CASSLRGGTAAYEQYF
CDR3nt: TGTGCCAGCAGTTTACGTGGGGGGACAGCAGCTTACGAGCAGTACTTC
len: 16
d_gene: NA
j_gene: TRBJ2-7
v_gene: TRBV28
abundance: few

CDR3aa: CASSLPRAGSSYEQYF
CDR3nt: TGTGCCAGCAGTTTGCCCCGCGCGGGTAGCTCCTACGAGCAGTACTTC
len: 16
d_gene: NA
j_gene: TRBJ2-7
v_gene: TRBV6-2/TRBV6-3
abundance: few

CDR3aa: CASSYGPLWEYNEQFF
CDR3nt: TGTGCCAGCAGTTACGGTCCTCTTTGGGAATACAATGAGCAGTTCTTC
len: 16
d_gene: NA
j_gene: TRBJ2-1
v_gene: TRBV6-2/TRBV6-3
abundance: NA

CDR3aa: CASSLGDDLRSYEQYF
CDR3nt: TGTGCCAGCAGCTTAGGAGACGATTTACGGTCCTACGAGCAGTACTTC
len: 16
d_gene: NA
j_gene: TRBJ2-7
v_gene: TRBV7-9
abundance: few

CDR3aa: CASSYSGVYNEQFF
CDR3nt: TGTGCCAGCAGTTACTCGGGCGTCTACAATGAGCAGTTCTTC
len: 14
d_gene: NA
j_gene: TRBJ2-1
v_gene: TRBV6-2/TRBV6-3
abundance: few

CDR3aa: CASSWGSEPLHF
CDR3nt: TGTGCCAGCAGTTGGGGGAGCGAACCCCTCCACTTT
len: 12
d_gene: NA
j_gene: TRBJ1-6
v_gene: TRBV6-2/TRBV6-3
abundance: NA

CDR3aa: CASSLVTSSYSNQPQHF
CDR3nt: TGTGCCAGCAGCTTGGTTACGAGTTCGTATAGCAATCAGCCCCAGCATTTT
len: 17
d_gene: NA
j_gene: TRBJ1-5
v_gene: TRBV7-2
abundance: few

CDR3aa: CASSITGRNEQYF
CDR3nt: TGTGCCAGCAGCATTACGGGGAGGAACGAGCAGTACTTC
len: 13
d_gene: NA
j_gene: TRBJ2-7
v_gene: TRBV27
abundance: few

CDR3aa: CASSILAGGLNEQFF
CDR3nt: TGTGCCAGTAGTATACTAGCGGGAGGGCTTAATGAGCAGTTCTTC
len: 15
d_gene: TRBD2
j_gene: TRBJ2-1
v_gene: TRBV19
abundance: many

CDR3aa: CASSLRAGGQYTEAFF
CDR3nt: TGTGCCAGCAGCTTGAGGGCAGGGGGCCAATACACTGAAGCTTTCTTT
len: 16
d_gene: TRBD1
j_gene: TRBJ1-1
v_gene: TRBV7-8
abundance: NA

CDR3aa: CASRFGADTQYF
CDR3nt: TGTGCCAGCAGGTTCGGGGCAGATACGCAGTATTTT
len: 12
d_gene: NA
j_gene: TRBJ2-3
v_gene: TRBV7-2
abundance: NA

CDR3aa: CASSADRGGSPLHF
CDR3nt: TGTGCCAGCAGCGCCGACAGGGGAGGTTCACCCCTCCACTTT
len: 14
d_gene: TRBD1
j_gene: TRBJ1-6
v_gene: TRBV11-1
abundance: NA

CDR3aa: CASSQERFSRDGNTIYF
CDR3nt: TGCGCCAGCAGCCAAGAGAGATTTTCCAGGGATGGAAACACCATATATTTT
len: 17
d_gene: NA
j_gene: TRBJ1-3
v_gene: TRBV4-1
abundance: many

CDR3aa: CASSLRDSATNEKLFF
CDR3nt: TGTGCCAGCAGTCTCCGGGACAGCGCAACTAATGAAAAACTGTTTTTT
len: 16
d_gene: TRBD1
j_gene: TRBJ1-4
v_gene: TRBV6-5
abundance: few

CDR3aa: CASSFDRGYEQYF
CDR3nt: TGTGCCAGCAGCTTTGACAGGGGATACGAGCAGTACTTC
len: 13
d_gene: TRBD1
j_gene: TRBJ2-7
v_gene: TRBV7-2
abundance: few

CDR3aa: CASSPQGNEQYF
CDR3nt: TGTGCCAGCAGCCCCCAGGGTAACGAGCAGTACTTC
len: 12
d_gene: NA
j_gene: TRBJ2-7
v_gene: TRBV6-2/TRBV6-3
abundance: NA

CDR3aa: CASSSGGQGGFYEQYF
CDR3nt: TGTGCCAGCAGCTCTGGGGGACAGGGAGGGTTCTACGAGCAGTACTTC
len: 16
d_gene: TRBD1
j_gene: TRBJ2-7
v_gene: TRBV11-2
abundance: NA

CDR3aa: CASSQTGSLVGLQNIQYF
CDR3nt: TGTGCCAGCAGCCAGACGGGAAGTTTAGTAGGGCTACAAAACATTCAGTACTTC
len: 18
d_gene: NA
j_gene: TRBJ2-4
v_gene: TRBV28
abundance: NA

CDR3aa: CASSDYEKLFF
CDR3nt: TGTGCCAGCAGTGATTATGAAAAACTGTTTTTT
len: 11
d_gene: NA
j_gene: TRBJ1-4
v_gene: TRBV6-1
abundance: many

CDR3aa: CASSLQGMADEQYF
CDR3nt: TGTGCCAGCAGTTTACAGGGGATGGCCGACGAGCAGTACTTC
len: 14
d_gene: NA
j_gene: TRBJ2-7
v_gene: TRBV27
abundance: NA

CDR3aa: CASSLTGGKTEAFF
CDR3nt: TGTGCCAGCAGCCTGACAGGGGGTAAAACTGAAGCTTTCTTT
len: 14
d_gene: TRBD1
j_gene: TRBJ1-1
v_gene: TRBV7-2
abundance: many

CDR3aa: CASSQTTGSNTEAFF
CDR3nt: TGCGCCAGCAGCCAAACGACAGGTTCGAACACTGAAGCTTTCTTT
len: 15
d_gene: NA
j_gene: TRBJ1-1
v_gene: TRBV4-1
abundance: medium-sized

CDR3aa: CASSSRANTGELFF
CDR3nt: TGTGCCAGCAGCTCTCGGGCAAACACCGGGGAGCTGTTTTTT
len: 14
d_gene: NA
j_gene: TRBJ2-2
v_gene: TRBV7-2
abundance: once

CDR3aa: CASSLRTPSYNEQFF
CDR3nt: TGTGCCAGCAGTTTACGGACTCCATCCTACAATGAGCAGTTCTTC
len: 15
d_gene: NA
j_gene: TRBJ2-1
v_gene: TRBV28
abundance: NA

CDR3aa: CSIEGSGSYEQYF
CDR3nt: TGTTCTATAGAGGGTAGCGGGAGCTACGAGCAGTACTTC
len: 13
d_gene: TRBD2
j_gene: TRBJ2-7
v_gene: TRBV28
abundance: NA